These 12 T cell receptor beta chains originate from one sample sequenced in a study of T cell changes during pregnancy in multiple sclerosis. Generated by immunoSEQ multiplex PCR, the TCRdb table keeps only in-frame clones and is missing some. The sample shows 40,000 to 50,000 clones, 90% of them seen only once. The input for sequencing was CD8+ T cells from peripheral blood mononuclear cells, taken in the third trimester of pregnancy. All receptors derive from a female donor with multiple sclerosis, enrolled in a pregnancy study.

A few counts support this clone. This sequence joins TRBV7-9 and TRBJ1-3; no firm D call. The V end was cut by 5 bases, the J end by 3 bases, with 5 bases between. Germline CDR1 SEHNR, CDR2 FQNEAQ (reference sequence). This CDR3 comprises 12 residues. The CDR3 sequence is CASSPNGNTIYF. The CDR3 nucleotides are TGTGCCAGCAGCCCCAATGGAAACACCATATATTTT.

Details on this clone: Germline is not matched at one junction end, which may reflect a read error. The CDR3 region has the DNA TGTGCCAGCAGCCAGGGGATAGCGGGGCTTTCCTCCAATGAGCAGTTCTTC. It specifies CASSQGIAGLSSNEQFF. This sequence joins TRBV7-8 and TRBJ2-1; 8 nucleotides match TRBD2. The CDR3 has 17 amino acids. Germline values: CDR1 SGHVS, CDR2 FQNEAQ.

The chain links TRBV27 to TRBJ2-1, with 7 bases matching TRBD1. CDR1 and CDR2 from the germline V gene are MNHEY and SMNVEV (reference sequence). J lost 4 bases, V lost 8 bases, and 8 bases had no gene match. CDR3 size: 14 residues. The CDR3 loop is CASLPSGGYNEQFF. CDR3 bases: TGTGCCAGCCTCCCCTCAGGGGGTTACAATGAGCAGTTCTTC.

This sequence joins TRBV18 and TRBJ1-1; 11 positions agree with TRBD1. Germline CDR1 is KGHSH and CDR2 is LQKENI. J lost 7 bases, V lost 2 bases, and 3 bases had no gene match. CDR3 size: 14 residues. Here the CDR3 reads CASSPGQGAVEAFF. The CDR3 DNA reads TGTGCCAGCTCACCAGGACAGGGGGCCGTTGAAGCTTTCTTT.

The J gene is TRBJ2-7, the V gene TRBV7-3, with 8 positions matching TRBD1. V gave up 1 base and J gave up 0 bases; unmatched junction bases: 5. Germline lookup yields CDR1 SGHTA and CDR2 FQGTGA. The CDR3 totals 16 residues. CDR3 in DNA: TGTGCCAGCAGCTTAATAGGGGGACAGGCCTCCTACGAGCAGTACTTC. This sequence encodes CASSLIGGQASYEQYF.

The chain couples TRBV4-3 to TRBJ1-1; possibly TRBD1 for D (5 bases). The germline V gene encodes CDR1 LGHNA and CDR2 YSLEER. The CDR3 runs 15 residues. Trimming removed 0 bases at V and 5 bases at J, with 13 bases between. The CDR3 region is CASSQEEGPQTEAFF. CDR3 DNA: TGCGCCAGCAGCCAAGAGGAGGGGCCTCAAACTGAAGCTTTCTTT.

The V and J genes are TRBV19 and TRBJ2-1; 9 bases are shared with TRBD2. The CDR3 totals 17 residues. Germline values: CDR1 LNHDA, CDR2 SQIVND (reference sequence). Germline trimming cut 0 bases from V and 2 bases from J; bases unmatched to any gene: 5. The CDR3 bases are TGTGCCAGTAGTATAGATCGCGCTAGCGGGGCCTACAATGAGCAGTTCTTC. It specifies CASSIDRASGAYNEQFF.

This clone was seen a single time. The chain carries TRBV5-1 and TRBJ1-2, with TRBD1 matching over 8 bases. Unmatched junction bases numbered 9, after V lost 4 bases and J lost 7 bases. Germline V gene data show CDR1 as SGHRS and CDR2 as YFSETQ. This CDR3 has 14 amino acids. CDR3 loop: CASSPDRASGGYTF. For the CDR3, the DNA is TGCGCCAGCAGCCCGGACAGGGCGAGTGGTGGCTACACCTTC.

This rearrangement joins TRBV27 to TRBJ2-1, with D tentatively TRBD2 (5 bases). The CDR3 sequence is 11 residues long. Trimming cost V 4 bases and J 10 bases, with 8 bases left between them. Per germline, CDR1 MNHEY and CDR2 SMNVEV (reference sequence). CDR3 loop: CASSSSSEQFF. The CDR3 nucleotides read TGTGCCAGCAGTTCTAGCTCGGAGCAGTTCTTC.

V gene TRBV7-9 combines with J gene TRBJ1-2, with a weak D call TRBD1 (6 bases). CDR1 and CDR2 (germline): SEHNR, FQNEAQ (reference sequence). The CDR3 is 19 amino acids. V shed 5 bases and J shed 8 bases, with 33 bases lying between them. CDR3 region: CASSTPTGLAQSGSRGYTF. The CDR3, as DNA: TGTGCCAGCAGCACCCCGACAGGTTTAGCCCAATCAGGTTCTCGGGGCTACACCTTC. Based on the CDR3 plus reference TRBV7-9 and TRBJ1-2, the full variable domain is DTGVSQNPRHKITKRGQNVTFRCDPISEHNRLYWYRQTLGQGPEFLTYFQNEAQLEKSRLLSDRFSAERPKGSFSTLEIQRTEQGDSAMYLCASSTPTGLAQSGSRGYTFGSGTRLTVV.

The chain recombines TRBV4-3 with TRBJ2-1; 9 nucleotides match TRBD2. The CDR3 totals 16 residues. V dropped 0 bases and J dropped 6; count of bases not matched to a gene: 6. Germline values: CDR1 LGHNA, CDR2 YSLEER. CDR3 loop: CASSQDRAGGLNEQFF. For the CDR3, the DNA is TGCGCCAGCAGCCAAGATCGGGCGGGGGGGCTCAATGAGCAGTTCTTC.

Only one count was recorded for this clone. V gene TRBV4-3 combines with J gene TRBJ2-5; D is ambiguous. This CDR3 is 15 amino acids long. V was cut by 4 bases and J by 1 base, with 13 bases left in between. Germline V lookup: CDR1 LGHNA, CDR2 YSLEER. CDR3: CASSRLLDTQETQYF. The CDR3 DNA is TGCGCCAGCAGCCGCCTCCTCGACACCCAAGAGACCCAGTACTTC.